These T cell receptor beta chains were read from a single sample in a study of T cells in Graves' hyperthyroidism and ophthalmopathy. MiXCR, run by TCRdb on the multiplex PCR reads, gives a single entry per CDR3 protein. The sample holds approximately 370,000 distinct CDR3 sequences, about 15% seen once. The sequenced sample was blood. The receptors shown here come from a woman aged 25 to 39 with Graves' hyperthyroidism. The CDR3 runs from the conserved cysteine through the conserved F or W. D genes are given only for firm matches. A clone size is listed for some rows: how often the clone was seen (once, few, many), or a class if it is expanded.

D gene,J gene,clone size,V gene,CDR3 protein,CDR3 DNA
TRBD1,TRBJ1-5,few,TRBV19,CASLIRDRGFGNQPQHF,TGTGCCTCCCTAATCCGGGACAGGGGGTTTGGCAATCAGCCCCAGCATTTT
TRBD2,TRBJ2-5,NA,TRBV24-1,CATSDFGGLAAETQYF,TGTGCCACCAGTGACTTTGGTGGACTAGCGGCAGAGACCCAGTACTTC
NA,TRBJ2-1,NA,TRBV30,CAWSVDYSGVGEQFF,TGTGCCTGGAGTGTAGACTACTCGGGAGTGGGTGAGCAGTTCTTC
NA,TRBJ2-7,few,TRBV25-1,CASSLDGRHPYEQYF,TGTGCCAGCAGCTTGGATGGGCGCCACCCCTACGAGCAGTACTTC
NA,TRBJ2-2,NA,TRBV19,CAIRGLTGELFF,TGTGCCATTCGGGGGCTGACCGGGGAGCTGTTTTTT
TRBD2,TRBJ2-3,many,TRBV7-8,CASSSRAGGVTDTQYF,TGTGCCAGCAGCTCGCGAGCGGGAGGGGTCACAGATACGCAGTATTTT
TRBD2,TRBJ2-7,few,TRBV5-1,CASSLVVAGQYEQYF,TGCGCCAGCAGCTTGGTAGTAGCGGGACAATACGAGCAGTACTTC
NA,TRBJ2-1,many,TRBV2,CASSERGSPYNEQFF,TGTGCCAGCAGTGAACGGGGTTCACCCTACAATGAGCAGTTCTTC
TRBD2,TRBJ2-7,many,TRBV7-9,CASTPGLAGLYEQYF,TGTGCCAGCACCCCCGGGCTAGCGGGCTTATACGAGCAGTACTTC
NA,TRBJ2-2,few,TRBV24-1,CATSERGGTGELFF,TGTGCCACCAGTGAGCGGGGCGGGACCGGGGAGCTGTTTTTT
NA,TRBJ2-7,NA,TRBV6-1,CASSEVVNEQYF,TGTGCCAGCAGTGAAGTAGTGAATGAGCAGTACTTC
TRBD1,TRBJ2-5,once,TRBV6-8,CASRWGTGGEETQYF,TGTGCCAGCAGGTGGGGGACAGGGGGCGAAGAGACCCAGTACTTC
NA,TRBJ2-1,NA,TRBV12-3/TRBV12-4,CASRASGVFPYNEQFF,TGTGCCAGCAGAGCATCGGGGGTTTTTCCTTACAATGAGCAGTTCTTC
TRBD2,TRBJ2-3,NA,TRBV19,CASSSSGASTDTQYF,TGTGCCAGTTCTTCCAGCGGGGCTAGCACAGATACGCAGTATTTT
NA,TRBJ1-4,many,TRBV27,CASSLLRNEKLFF,TGTGCCAGCAGTTTATTGAGAAATGAAAAACTGTTTTTT
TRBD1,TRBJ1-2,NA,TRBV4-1,CASSPSPDRDYYGYTF,TGCGCCAGCAGCCCCTCCCCGGACAGGGACTACTATGGCTACACCTTC
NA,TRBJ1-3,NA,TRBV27,CASSLSMRNTIYF,TGTGCCAGCAGTTTATCGATGAGAAACACCATATATTTT
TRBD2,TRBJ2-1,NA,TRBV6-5,CASRITSGSVNEQFF,TGTGCCAGCAGGATTACTAGCGGGAGTGTGAATGAGCAGTTCTTC
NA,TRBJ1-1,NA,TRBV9,CASSVDMSGDTEAFF,TGTGCCAGCAGCGTAGATATGTCGGGGGACACTGAAGCTTTCTTT
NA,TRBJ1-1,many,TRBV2,CASSERGDVTEAFF,TGTGCCAGCAGTGAGCGGGGGGATGTCACTGAAGCTTTCTTT
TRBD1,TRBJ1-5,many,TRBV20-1,CSAREKGQSPRQPQHF,TGCAGTGCTAGAGAAAAGGGACAGTCCCCACGTCAGCCCCAGCATTTT
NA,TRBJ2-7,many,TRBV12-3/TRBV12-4,CATGQAESYEQYF,TGTGCCACCGGTCAAGCGGAGTCCTACGAGCAGTACTTC
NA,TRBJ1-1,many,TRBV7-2,CASSTTANTEAFF,TGTGCCAGCAGCACCACAGCGAACACTGAAGCTTTCTTT
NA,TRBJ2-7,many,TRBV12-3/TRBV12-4,CASSFRGRTQGYLYEQYF,TGTGCCAGCAGTTTTCGGGGCCGAACGCAGGGCTATCTCTACGAGCAGTACTTC
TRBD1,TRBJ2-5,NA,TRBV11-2,CASSLQGQGAMETQYF,TGTGCCAGCAGCTTACAGGGACAGGGGGCGATGGAGACCCAGTACTTC
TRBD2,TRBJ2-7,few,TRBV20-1,CSARDLRTSGPYEQYF,TGCAGTGCTAGAGATCTGAGGACTAGCGGTCCCTACGAGCAGTACTTC
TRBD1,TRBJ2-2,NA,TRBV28,CASSIQDRGAAGELFF,TGTGCCAGCAGCATCCAGGACAGGGGAGCGGCTGGGGAGCTGTTTTTT
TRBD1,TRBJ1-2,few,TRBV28,CASSQSTGTAYGYTF,TGTGCCAGCAGTCAATCGACCGGGACAGCTTATGGCTACACCTTC
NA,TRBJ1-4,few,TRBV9,CASSVEGEANEKLFF,TGTGCCAGCAGCGTAGAAGGGGAAGCTAATGAAAAACTGTTTTTT
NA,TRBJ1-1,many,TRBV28,CASASYQGRHTEAFF,TGTGCCAGCGCAAGTTATCAGGGGAGGCACACTGAAGCTTTCTTT
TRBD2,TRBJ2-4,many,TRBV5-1,CASSLAGTGLAVPAKNIQYF,TGCGCCAGCAGCTTGGCCGGTACGGGACTAGCGGTTCCAGCCAAAAACATTCAGTACTTC
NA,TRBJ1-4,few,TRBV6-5,CASSYRGDEKLFF,TGTGCCAGCAGTTACAGGGGGGACGAAAAACTGTTTTTT
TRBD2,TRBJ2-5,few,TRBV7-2,CASSLGLLAGPGETQYF,TGTGCCAGCAGCTTAGGGCTCCTAGCGGGGCCTGGAGAGACCCAGTACTTC
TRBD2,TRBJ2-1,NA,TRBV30,CAWSVSSSGAYNEQFF,TGTGCCTGGAGTGTCTCGTCTAGCGGAGCCTACAATGAGCAGTTCTTC
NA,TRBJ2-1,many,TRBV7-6,CASSLEALATHEQFF,TGTGCCAGCAGCTTAGAGGCTCTAGCGACCCATGAGCAGTTCTTC
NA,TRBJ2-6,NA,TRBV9,CASSRLGTGANVLTF,TGTGCCAGCAGCCGCTTAGGGACCGGGGCCAACGTCCTGACTTTC
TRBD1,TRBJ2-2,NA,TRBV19,CASSFGTGLPGELFF,TGTGCCAGTAGTTTTGGGACAGGGCTCCCCGGGGAGCTGTTTTTT
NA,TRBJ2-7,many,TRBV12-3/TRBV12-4,CATSADYEQYF,TGTGCCACCTCTGCGGACTACGAGCAGTACTTC
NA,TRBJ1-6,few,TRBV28,CASRYSEKDGLRSYNSPLHF,TGTGCCAGCAGGTACTCGGAAAAGGACGGTCTTCGCTCCTATAATTCACCCCTCCACTTT
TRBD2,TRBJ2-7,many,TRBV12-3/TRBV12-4,CASTLTLAGGYEQYF,TGTGCCAGCACCCTCACTCTAGCGGGGGGCTACGAGCAGTACTTC
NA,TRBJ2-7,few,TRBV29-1,CSVKAWRDEQYF,TGCAGCGTTAAGGCGTGGAGAGACGAGCAGTACTTC